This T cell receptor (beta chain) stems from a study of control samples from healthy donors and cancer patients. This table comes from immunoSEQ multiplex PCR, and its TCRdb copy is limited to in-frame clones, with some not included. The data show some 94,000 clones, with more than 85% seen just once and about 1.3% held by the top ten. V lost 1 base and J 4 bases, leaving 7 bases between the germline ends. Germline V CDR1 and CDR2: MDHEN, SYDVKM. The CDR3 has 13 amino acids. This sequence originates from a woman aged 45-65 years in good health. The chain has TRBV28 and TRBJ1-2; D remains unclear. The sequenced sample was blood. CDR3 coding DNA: TGTGCCAGCAGTTTATCCCAGACCTATGGCTACACCTTC. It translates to CASSLSQTYGYTF.